These 17 T cell receptor beta chains came from one sample sequenced in a study of early T cells in non-severe SARS-CoV-2 infection. One entry per CDR3 protein results from TCRdb running MiXCR on the 5' RACE reads. The table lists about 60,000 distinct CDR3 sequences, around 5.2% of them singletons. Input material: whole blood. All receptors derive from an adult who was a healthcare worker with PCR-confirmed SARS-CoV-2 infection or an uninfected control (not recorded which).

This chain joins TRBV9 and TRBJ2-1; D unclear. In germline, CDR1 is SGDLS, CDR2 YYNGEE. The length of the CDR3 is 18 residues. Trimming cost V 0 bases and J 0 bases, with 16 bases left between them. Here the CDR3 DNA reads TGTGCCAGCAGCGTAGAGGCCCGCTTACATAGCTCCTACAATGAGCAGTTCTTC. This codes for CASSVEARLHSSYNEQFF.

The table lists this clonotype with a few counts. The chain employs TRBV2 and TRBJ2-7; D unclear. V was trimmed by 4 bases and J by 2 bases, leaving 12 bases between them. CDR3 length: 14 amino acids. CDR1 and CDR2 from the germline V gene are SNHLY and FYNNEI. The CDR3 spells CASSASPLPYEQYF. The CDR3 nucleotides read TGTGCCAGCAGTGCGTCCCCTTTGCCCTACGAGCAGTACTTC.

This clonotype was found many times. V and J are TRBV9 and TRBJ1-2; TRBD1 agrees at 8 bases. The CDR3 covers 16 residues. Trimming cost V 0 bases and J 4 bases; bases outside gene matches: 8. Per germline, CDR1 SGDLS and CDR2 YYNGEE. CDR3 DNA sequence: TGTGCCAGCAGCGTAGGCGGGACAGGCTTAAGCTATGGCTACACCTTC. It is translated as CASSVGGTGLSYGYTF.

This clonotype was found a few times. The rearrangement uses TRBV27 and TRBJ1-1; TRBD1 might be the D (6 bases). V dropped 1 base and J dropped 8 bases, with 14 bases sitting between them. Looked up from germline, CDR1 is MNHEY and CDR2 is SMNVEV (reference sequence). The CDR3 has 14 amino acids. The CDR3 protein is CASSLYRVDGEAFF. CDR3 coding DNA: TGTGCCAGCAGTTTATACAGGGTTGATGGGGAAGCTTTCTTT.

The table lists this clonotype with many counts. V is TRBV20-1 and J is TRBJ2-7; D unclear. CDR1 and CDR2 (germline): DFQATT, SNEGSKA (reference sequence). The CDR3 has 12 residues. Trimming shortened V by 0 bases and J by 5 bases, and 8 bases separated the two germline ends. The CDR3 protein is CSARDVLNEQYF. The CDR3 DNA reads as TGCAGTGCTAGAGACGTCTTAAACGAGCAGTACTTC.

This clonotype has just a few counts. The chain recombines TRBV14 with TRBJ2-1, with D hard to call. This CDR3 region has 13 residues. Germline loops: CDR1 SGHDN, CDR2 FVKESK. The ends were cut back, 1 base at V and 3 bases at J, with 4 bases in the middle. CDR3 in amino acids: CASSQARYNEQFF. In DNA, the CDR3 is TGTGCCAGCAGCCAAGCCCGCTACAATGAGCAGTTCTTC.

This clonotype occurred a few times. V gene TRBV27 combines with J gene TRBJ1-2, with a possible D match to TRBD1 (5 bases). Germline CDR1 and CDR2: MNHEY and SMNVEV (reference sequence). The CDR3 consists of 13 residues. Trimming removed 5 bases from V and 7 bases from J, with 14 bases in between. CDR3 protein: CASSHQGNGGYTF. CDR3 nucleotide sequence: TGTGCCAGCAGTCATCAGGGAAATGGTGGCTACACCTTC.

This clonotype was seen repeatedly, ten times or more. The rearrangement uses TRBV2 and TRBJ2-1; D is ambiguous. Trimming pared 7 bases from V and 6 bases from J, leaving 13 bases between. Germline assignment: CDR1 SNHLY and CDR2 FYNNEI. The CDR3 loop spans 13 amino acids. CDR3 in amino acids: CASTTELGNEQFF. The DNA for the CDR3 is TGTGCCAGCACTACCGAATTGGGCAATGAGCAGTTCTTC. Variable domain in full (rest from reference TRBV2 and TRBJ2-1): EPEVTQTPSHQVTQMGQEVILRCVPISNHLYFYWYRQILGQKVEFLVSFYNNEISEKSEIFDDQFSVERPDGSNFTLKIRSTKLEDSAMYFCASTTELGNEQFFGPGTRLTVL.

This clonotype was seen many times. The chain links TRBV3-1 to TRBJ2-3, with D possibly being TRBD1 (5 bases). This CDR3 spans 15 amino acids. The germline V and J ends were trimmed by 2 bases and 0 bases, with 9 bases remaining between them. Germline V gives CDR1 LGHDT, CDR2 YNNKEL (reference sequence). The CDR3 is CASSQLGASTDTQYF. The DNA for the CDR3 is TGTGCCAGCAGCCAATTAGGGGCGAGCACAGATACGCAGTATTTT.

This clonotype has a handful of counts. The V gene is TRBV12-3 or TRBV12-4, the J gene TRBJ2-7; 8 nucleotides line up with TRBD1. V shed 6 bases, J shed 3 bases, and the junction held 13 bases outside the gene matches. The CDR3 loop spans 16 amino acids. The CDR3: CASSFSGTGSDYEQYF. The CDR3 DNA sequence: TGTGCCAGCAGCTTTTCCGGGACAGGATCGGACTACGAGCAGTACTTC.

This chain connects TRBV7-2 to TRBJ2-5; 8 bases align to TRBD1. Germline assignment: CDR1 SGHTA and CDR2 FQGNSA. The CDR3 loop spans 16 amino acids. V lost 5 bases to trimming and J lost 6 bases; unmatched junction nucleotides: 14. In DNA, the CDR3 is TGTGCCAGCAGCCCTAGTTGGACAGGGTCGGGGAAGACCCAGTACTTC. This gives the protein CASSPSWTGSGKTQYF.

This clonotype was seen ten or more times. The chain joins TRBV29-1 to TRBJ1-3; no reliable D call. The germline CDR1 and CDR2 sequences are SQVTM and ANQGSEA. Trimming took off 4 bases at V and 4 bases at J, with 2 bases between the two ends. The CDR3 covers 10 residues. CDR3 bases: TGCAGCGTTGTAGGAAACACCATATATTTT. Its translation is CSVVGNTIYF.

This clonotype was found many times. The chain is built from TRBV13 and TRBJ1-6; tentative D call: TRBD1 (5 bases). The CDR3 length is 14 residues. The ends were cut back, 5 bases at V and 7 bases at J, with 12 bases in the middle. Germline loops: CDR1 PRHDT, CDR2 FYEKMQ (reference sequence). CDR3 coding DNA: TGTGCCAGCAGCGTGGGGGAGAGGAATTCACCCCTCCACTTT. Translated: CASSVGERNSPLHF.

This clonotype was picked up many times. The chain employs TRBV4-2 and TRBJ1-1; D is undetermined. Germline CDR1 LGHNA, CDR2 YNFKEQ. The CDR3 runs to 18 residues. Trimming cost V 0 bases and J 6 bases, with 23 bases left between them. CDR3: CASSQDIKGGKVLPEAFF. DNA of the CDR3: TGTGCCAGCAGCCAAGATATTAAGGGAGGCAAGGTGCTTCCTGAAGCTTTCTTT.

CDR3 in amino acids: CASSGRHETQYF. The CDR3 nucleotides are TGTGCCAGCAGCGGGAGGCACGAGACCCAGTACTTC. The chain has TRBV11-2 and TRBJ2-5; possible D gene TRBD2, 6 bases. V was shortened by 5 bases and J by 5 bases, with 9 bases between the two germline ends. Germline V gene sequence: CDR1 SGHAT, CDR2 FQNNGV. This CDR3 is 12 amino acids long.

As DNA, the CDR3 is TGTGCCAGCAGTCCCTTAGGGGGAGGGATGAATGAGCAGTTCTTC. It codes for CASSPLGGGMNEQFF. The J gene is TRBJ2-1, the V gene TRBV27; a weak D match, TRBD2 (7 bases). Per the germline V gene, CDR1 is MNHEY and CDR2 is SMNVEV (reference sequence). This CDR3 comprises 15 residues. Trimming took 5 bases from V and 7 from J, leaving 18 bases between them.

A single count supports this clonotype. An end of the junction does not agree with germline; a read error may underlie this. This rearrangement joins TRBV4-1 to TRBJ2-3; the match to TRBD2 covers 15 bases. In germline, CDR1 is MGHRA, CDR2 YSYEKL. This CDR3 comprises 18 residues. The CDR3 DNA reads TGCGCCAGCAGCCGGGGACTAGCGGGAGGAGTGAGCACAGAAACGCAGTATTTT. It specifies CASSRGLAGGVSTETQYF.